What follows describes a single T cell receptor (beta chain). No antigen is known for it. This sample stems from a study of cytomegalovirus exposure and HLA in healthy donors. In the PCR, 60 Vbeta and 13 Jbeta primers were used. Repertoires were generated with immunoSEQ multiplex PCR, while TCRdb's copy carries only in-frame clones and drops some. The table records around 190,000 clones, less than 80% of them present only once. General study findings and limits: A cluster of highly shared sequence variants was likely a sequencing artifact. In an earlier analysis, most TCR beta V segments were productive about 90% or about 30% of the time. Compared with the roughly 700-donor mean, an Asian-associated ancestry cluster reportedly had fewer N-insertions, according to a later analysis. Highest at DRB1 and lowest at HLA-C, TCR association rates differed among HLA loci in a later analysis.

This CDR3 contains 12 residues. The V gene's germline CDR1 is SGHDN and CDR2 FVKESK. Trimming stripped 3 bases from V and 5 bases from J, with 7 bases between. The V and J genes are TRBV14 and TRBJ2-5; D gene unclear. Sequenced: PBMCs. The TCR was taken from a woman aged 25 to 39 in good health and CMV-seropositive. The CDR3 reads CASSHLRETQYF. The CDR3 bases are TGTGCCAGCAGCCACCTACGGGAGACCCAGTACTTC.